The 8 T cell receptor beta chains listed next were all sequenced from one sample in a study of technical replicates of blood from several donors. Sequencing used immunoSEQ multiplex PCR; TCRdb keeps in-frame clones, though not all of them. The table includes some 58,000 clones, approximately 94% detected once. The sample comprised T cells isolated from PBMCs. All receptors derive from a human donor in good health.

CDR3 nucleotide sequence: TGTGCCAGCAGCTTACCTTTGAACACCGGGGAGCTGTTTTTT. Protein: CASSLPLNTGELFF. The V and J genes are TRBV11-2 and TRBJ2-2; D remains unclear. The CDR3 covers 14 residues. Trimming pared 2 bases from V and 1 base from J, leaving 5 bases between. Per germline, CDR1 SGHAT and CDR2 FQNNGV.

This sequence joins TRBV5-4 and TRBJ2-1; 12 nucleotides line up with TRBD2. From germline, CDR1 is SGHNT and CDR2 YYREEE (reference sequence). This CDR3 is built from 18 residues. With V trimmed by 4 bases and J by 5 bases, 13 bases remained unmatched. CDR3 loop: CASSAGLAGIPTDNEQFF. The CDR3 DNA reads TGTGCCAGCAGCGCGGGACTAGCGGGCATTCCCACTGACAATGAGCAGTTCTTC.

The genes are TRBV28 and TRBJ1-4, with D unresolved. CDR3 size: 13 residues. CDR1 is MDHEN and CDR2 is SYDVKM in the germline V gene. V was cut by 10 bases and J by 0 bases, with 9 bases left in between. DNA of the CDR3: TGTGCCATCTTCAGCGCAACTAATGAAAAACTGTTTTTT. Its protein product is CAIFSATNEKLFF.

The gene calls are TRBV11-3 and TRBJ1-1; tentatively, D is TRBD1 (5 bases). Germline assignment: CDR1 SGHNT and CDR2 YENEEA. This CDR3 is 14 amino acids long. V lost 0 bases, J lost 4 bases, and 9 bases lay in between. This CDR3 is CASSLEAGITEAFF. The CDR3 DNA reads TGTGCCAGCAGCTTAGAGGCAGGGATCACTGAAGCTTTCTTT.

J is TRBJ2-3 and V is TRBV5-1; D is ambiguous. Trimming took 6 bases from V and 5 from J, leaving 25 bases between them. The CDR3 totals 17 residues. CDR1 and CDR2 from the germline V gene are SGHRS and YFSETQ. As DNA, the CDR3 is TGCGCCAGCACCCTGCCGACTGAGAACCGAGTACGAGATACGCAGTATTTT. It specifies CASTLPTENRVRDTQYF.

This rearrangement joins TRBV29-1 to TRBJ2-5; 9 bases are shared with TRBD2. The CDR3 covers 14 residues. With 4 bases clipped from V and 6 bases from J, the junction kept 9 bases outside the gene matches. Looked up from germline, CDR1 is SQVTM and CDR2 is ANQGSEA. The DNA for the CDR3 is TGCAGCGTTGGGGATAGCGGGAGCTCAAAGACCCAGTACTTC. It codes for CSVGDSGSSKTQYF. Variable domain in full (rest from reference TRBV29-1 and TRBJ2-5): SAVISQKPSRDICQRGTSLTIQCQVDSQVTMMFWYRQQPGQSLTLIATANQGSEATYESGFVIDKFPISRPNLTFSTLTVSNMSPEDSSIYLCSVGDSGSSKTQYFGPGTRLLVL.

This clone occurred a few times. The V call is TRBV9, the J call TRBJ1-1, with TRBD1 identical over 10 bases. Germline V gene sequence: CDR1 SGDLS, CDR2 YYNGEE. V was clipped by 4 bases and J by 0 bases; unmatched bases: 6. The CDR3 has 16 amino acids. CDR3 DNA: TGTGCCAGCAGCCCGAGACAGGGGGCGATGAACACTGAAGCTTTCTTT. Protein sequence: CASSPRQGAMNTEAFF.

The chain combines TRBV15 with TRBJ2-1, with TRBD1 identical over 7 bases. Per the germline V gene, CDR1 is LNHNV and CDR2 is YYDKDF (reference sequence). The J segment lost 0 bases and the V segment lost 3 bases, leaving 5 bases of the junction unmatched. The CDR3 covers 16 residues. The CDR3 loop is CATSRETGYSYNEQFF. In DNA, the CDR3 is TGTGCCACCAGCAGGGAGACAGGGTACTCCTACAATGAGCAGTTCTTC.